The T cell receptor beta chain under discussion was sequenced for a study of blood T cell repertoires in COVID-19. The wider study: Acute and convalescent COVID-19 samples came from the United States, Italy and Spain. Sources were T cells, B-cell-depleted T cells, or PBMCs; the material itself was cDNA or gDNA.

As handled by the study authors: Nucleated cell counts were estimated from reference gene primer amplification. Measured with immunoSEQ multiplex PCR; TCRdb has only the in-frame clones, and not every one. From that table come the V and J calls and clone size; the DNA was used to work out D and trimming. In the table there are around 220,000 clones, roughly 84% of which are singletons. The CDR3 covers 14 residues. Looked up from germline, CDR1 is SGHRS and CDR2 is YFSETQ. Deletions cut 1 base from V and 2 bases from J, with 8 bases between. Those enrolled, adults aged roughly 18 to 90 years, came from 24 US areas.

The clonotype originates from a woman aged 35 to 49 who had recovered from COVID-19. The gene calls are TRBV5-1 and TRBJ2-3, with D perhaps TRBD1 (5 bases). Sequences were obtained from PBMCs or T cells enriched from blood (not recorded which). The CDR3 region has the DNA TGCGCCAGCAGCTTGCAGGGCCACACAGATACGCAGTATTTT. As protein: CASSLQGHTDTQYF.